The T cell receptor beta chain under discussion was sequenced for a study of Tregs in tolerant kidney transplant recipients. CDR1 is DFQATT and CDR2 is SNEGSKA in the germline V gene (reference sequence). Trimming removed 3 bases from V and 3 bases from J, with 11 bases in between. The CDR3 covers 13 residues. Study observations and caveats: Changing PCR primers prevented nucleotide comparison between some patients' samples.

Related graft donors supplied nonmyeloablative bone marrow transplants, and mixed chimerism was transient. TCRdb's copy holds only in-frame clones and misses some; the assay was immunoSEQ multiplex PCR. This listing includes about 6,300 clones. Concerning this clone: The antigen is not known. The CDR3 end is not reached by the read, which stops 3 residues before it; the germline J gene fills it in.

The clonotype comes from a human patient who received a combined kidney and bone marrow transplant. Part of the T cell pool may stem from the graft donor. V and J are TRBV20-1 and TRBJ2-5; tentatively, D is TRBD2 (6 bases). The material was CD4+ T cells from blood (PBMCs), obtained 6 months after the transplant. This CDR3 reads CSASDGGKETQYF. The part of the CDR3 DNA that was read is TGCAGTGCTAGTGACGGCGGGAAAGAGACC.